This TCR beta chain was sequenced during a study of response to subunit inactivated influenza vaccine. Study observations and caveats: Authors suggested seasonal influenza vaccinations each recruit few new T cells.

One entry per CDR3 protein, called by TCRdb with MiXCR from the RT-PCR reads. The sample holds over 750,000 distinct CDR3 sequences; approximately 21% are singletons and the top ten take roughly 10%. This CDR3 has 17 residues. V shed 2 bases and J 4 bases; nucleotides not matched to a gene: 9. The germline V gene encodes CDR1 SEHNR and CDR2 FQNEAQ (reference sequence). Remarks on this clonotype: Its antigen is unidentified.

Source: PBMCs from blood, taken roughly 5 days after vaccination. The chain recombines TRBV7-9 with TRBJ2-3; 10 bases align to TRBD2. The sequence came from a man aged 45 to 65 who received an inactivated influenza vaccine. DNA of the CDR3: TGTGCCAGCAGCTTAACGCTAGCGGGAGTTCGCGCAGATACGCAGTATTTT. Residues: CASSLTLAGVRADTQYF.